The 24 T cell receptor beta chains given below trace back to one sample, sequenced in a study of CD8 T cells in Susac syndrome. RNA, at about 0.5 to 1 ug, was reverse transcribed with random hexamers. MiXCR, run by TCRdb on the immunoSEQ multiplex PCR reads, gives a single entry per CDR3 protein. The data hold 150,000 or so distinct CDR3 sequences, with around 95% observed a single time. The sequenced sample consisted of CD8+ T cells from PBMCs. All receptors come from a human donor with multiple sclerosis.

The chain links TRBV6-5 to TRBJ2-5, with D perhaps matching TRBD1 (7 bases). The CDR3 is 15 residues long. Trimming shortened V by 4 bases and J by 5 bases, and 17 bases separated the two germline ends. Germline V gene data show CDR1 as MNHEY and CDR2 as SVGAGI. The CDR3 sequence: CASSSRGVRSETQYF. The DNA for the CDR3 is TGTGCCAGCAGTTCCAGGGGGGTAAGAAGCGAGACCCAGTACTTC.

The rearrangement uses TRBV13 and TRBJ1-5; 7 bases match TRBD1. Per the germline V gene, CDR1 is PRHDT and CDR2 is FYEKMQ (reference sequence). The CDR3 sequence is 16 residues long. The V segment lost 0 bases and the J segment 6 bases; nucleotides outside the gene matches: 8. CDR3 sequence reads: CASSLGQGGSSQPQHF. CDR3 nucleotide sequence: TGTGCCAGCAGCTTAGGCCAAGGGGGCAGTAGTCAGCCCCAGCATTTT.

The rearrangement links TRBV7-8 to TRBJ2-7, with TRBD1 identical over 7 bases. The trim removed 5 bases at V and 4 bases at J, leaving 5 bases unmatched. CDR3 length equals 13 residues. Germline CDR1 SGHVS, CDR2 FQNEAQ. The CDR3 spells CASSPTGLYEQYF. The CDR3 nucleotides are TGTGCCAGCAGCCCGACAGGGTTGTACGAGCAGTACTTC.

The chain employs TRBV27 and TRBJ2-5; D gene ambiguous. CDR1 and CDR2 from the germline V gene are MNHEY and SMNVEV (reference sequence). The CDR3 has 14 amino acids. V lost 3 bases, J lost 5 bases, and 13 bases lay in between. As DNA, the CDR3 is TGTGCCAGCAGTTTGGGGTACCCGCGGGAGACCCAGTACTTC. As protein: CASSLGYPRETQYF.

The gene calls are TRBV20-1 and TRBJ2-1; D is undetermined. The germline gives CDR1 DFQATT, CDR2 SNEGSKA (reference sequence). The V and J ends lost 1 base and 1 base respectively, with 14 bases between them. This CDR3 is 16 amino acids long. The CDR3 DNA sequence: TGCAGTGCTAGAGGGAGTACGGCGGTGTCCTACAATGAGCAGTTCTTC. Amino acids: CSARGSTAVSYNEQFF.

V usage is TRBV7-3 and J usage is TRBJ2-3; D is uncertain. CDR1 SGHTA and CDR2 FQGTGA come from the germline V gene. Trimming shortened V by 1 base and J by 6 bases, and 14 bases separated the two germline ends. The CDR3 is 15 residues long. The CDR3 region is CASSLKNLESDTQYF. The CDR3 coding sequence is TGTGCCAGCAGCTTAAAAAACCTAGAATCCGATACGCAGTATTTT.

The chain is built from TRBV13 and TRBJ2-7, with D tentatively TRBD1 or TRBD2 (5 bases each). V was shortened by 5 bases and J by 0 bases, with 17 bases between the two germline ends. In germline, CDR1 is PRHDT, CDR2 FYEKMQ (reference sequence). The length of the CDR3 is 16 residues. CDR3 in DNA: TGTGCCAGCAGCCCAGGGACGGGGCCGGTCTCCTACGAGCAGTACTTC. Protein sequence: CASSPGTGPVSYEQYF. The full variable domain, its missing parts supplied by reference TRBV13 and TRBJ2-7, is AAGVIQSPRHLIKEKRETATLKCYPIPRHDTVYWYQQGPGQDPQFLISFYEKMQSDKGSIPDRFSAQQFSDYHSELNMSSLELGDSALYFCASSPGTGPVSYEQYFGPGTRLTVT.

The V gene is TRBV20-1, the J gene TRBJ2-5, with 12 bases lining up with TRBD2. The germline CDR1 and CDR2 sequences are DFQATT and SNEGSKA (reference sequence). The CDR3 extends over 15 amino acids. After removal of 5 bases from V and 3 bases from J, the junction contained 7 bases not matched to a gene. CDR3 sequence (DNA): TGCAGTGCTGAGACTAGCGGGGGATATGAAGAGACCCAGTACTTC. Translated: CSAETSGGYEETQYF.

V is TRBV30 and J is TRBJ1-5, with 8 bases lining up with TRBD1. Germline V lookup: CDR1 GTSNPN, CDR2 SVGIG (reference sequence). The CDR3 covers 17 residues. Germline trimming cut 7 bases from V and 2 bases from J; bases unmatched to any gene: 16. For the CDR3, the DNA is TGTGCCTCGCGGTCTAAGGTGGCGACAGGGGGCAATCAGCCCCAGCATTTT. Its protein product is CASRSKVATGGNQPQHF.

The V and J genes are TRBV7-9 and TRBJ1-4, with D uncertain. From germline, CDR1 is SEHNR and CDR2 FQNEAQ (reference sequence). CDR3 length: 14 amino acids. V lost 5 bases and J lost 8, with 15 bases in between. The CDR3 nucleotides read TGTGCCAGCAGCCCCCTATTGGTGGGGGAAAAACTGTTTTTT. Translation gives CASSPLLVGEKLFF. The whole variable domain, filled in from reference TRBV7-9 and TRBJ1-4, reads DTGVSQNPRHKITKRGQNVTFRCDPISEHNRLYWYRQTLGQGPEFLTYFQNEAQLEKSRLLSDRFSAERPKGSFSTLEIQRTEQGDSAMYLCASSPLLVGEKLFFGSGTQLSVL.

The chain has TRBV30 and TRBJ1-1, with D tentatively TRBD1 (5 bases). The V gene's germline CDR1 is GTSNPN and CDR2 SVGIG (reference sequence). The CDR3 totals 12 residues. With 2 bases removed from V and 5 bases from J, the gap between germline ends came to 9 bases. The chain's CDR3 is CAWSFGGTEAFF. CDR3 nucleotide sequence: TGTGCCTGGAGTTTTGGGGGTACTGAAGCTTTCTTT.

The V and J genes are TRBV5-1 and TRBJ1-5, with 7 bases that match TRBD1. Losses at the gene ends were 3 bases for V and 5 bases for J; bases not matched to a gene: 8. The CDR3 is 15 residues long. CDR1 is SGHRS and CDR2 is YFSETQ in the germline V gene. CDR3 region: CASSWGTEPDQPQHF. CDR3 DNA: TGCGCCAGCAGCTGGGGGACAGAACCTGATCAGCCCCAGCATTTT.

The V gene is TRBV4-1, the J gene TRBJ2-2; perhaps TRBD1 as D (6 bases). V was cut by 0 bases and J by 6 bases, with 17 bases left in between. From germline, CDR1 is MGHRA and CDR2 YSYEKL. The CDR3 has 17 amino acids. CDR3 sequence: CASSQDTGRAGAGELFF. The DNA of the CDR3 is TGCGCCAGCAGCCAAGATACAGGGCGAGCCGGAGCCGGGGAGCTGTTTTTT.

This chain joins TRBV15 and TRBJ1-1, with TRBD1 matching 7 bases. The length of the CDR3 is 17 residues. The germline CDR1 and CDR2 sequences are LNHNV and YYDKDF (reference sequence). V was clipped by 3 bases and J by 1 base; unmatched bases: 11. Here the CDR3 DNA reads TGTGCCACCAGCAGGCGGGGAGGGGGCAGTAGGAACACTGAAGCTTTCTTT. It codes for CATSRRGGGSRNTEAFF.

This clonotype was detected once. This chain joins TRBV27 and TRBJ1-1, with D perhaps matching TRBD1 (5 bases). The V gene lost 7 bases and the J gene lost 5 bases, with 14 bases spanning the gap. CDR3 size: 13 residues. The germline V gene encodes CDR1 MNHEY and CDR2 SMNVEV (reference sequence). The CDR3 sequence is CASTFGAGTEAFF. The CDR3 region has the DNA TGTGCCAGCACCTTCGGGGCCGGGACTGAAGCTTTCTTT.

The chain uses TRBV27 and TRBJ2-1; D unresolved. Germline CDR1 reads MNHEY; CDR2 reads SMNVEV (reference sequence). Between the trimmed V and J ends, which lost 0 bases and 12 bases, there was a span of 12 bases. The CDR3 covers 13 residues. CDR3 nucleotide sequence: TGTGCCAGCAGTTTATCGAGGACCGCCTGGCAGTTCTTC. Protein sequence: CASSLSRTAWQFF.

The genes are TRBV7-6 and TRBJ1-6, with TRBD1 as a possible D gene (5 bases). Germline CDR1 and CDR2: SGHVS and FNYEAQ. The CDR3 covers 14 residues. The V gene lost 5 bases and the J gene lost 10 bases, with 15 bases spanning the gap. Written as DNA, the CDR3 is TGTGCCAGCAGCCCGTCGGGGGTAGGCTCACCCCTCCACTTT. The encoded protein is CASSPSGVGSPLHF.

The chain links TRBV4-1 to TRBJ1-6, with D hard to call. The CDR3 extends over 13 amino acids. Per the germline V gene, CDR1 is MGHRA and CDR2 is YSYEKL. The germline V and J ends were trimmed by 1 base and 14 bases, with 12 bases remaining between them. The CDR3 spells CASSQGREPTLHF. DNA of the CDR3: TGCGCCAGCAGCCAAGGCCGTGAGCCTACCCTCCACTTT.

This rearrangement joins TRBV4-2 to TRBJ1-2; a possible D gene is TRBD1 (6 bases). The germline V gene encodes CDR1 LGHNA and CDR2 YNFKEQ. The CDR3 length is 13 residues. The V end was cut by 5 bases, the J end by 6 bases, with 13 bases between. CDR3 residues: CASSGGPGDGYTF. The CDR3 DNA reads TGTGCCAGCAGCGGTGGGCCAGGGGATGGCTACACCTTC.

This chain joins TRBV5-6 and TRBJ1-1, with D possibly matching TRBD1 (5 bases). Germline V gene sequence: CDR1 SGHDT, CDR2 YYEEEE. Trimming stripped 4 bases from V and 4 bases from J, with 17 bases between. The CDR3 has 15 amino acids. In nucleotides, the CDR3 is TGTGCCAGCAGCGATGGGCAGGGCGAGACCACTGAAGCTTTCTTT. It specifies CASSDGQGETTEAFF.

The chain joins TRBV5-6 to TRBJ1-1; TRBD1 is a possible D gene (6 bases). V was cut by 6 bases and J by 4 bases, with 16 bases left in between. The CDR3 is made up of 14 amino acids. Germline V CDR1 and CDR2: SGHDT, YYEEEE. This CDR3 reads CASTWWGGFTEAFF. The CDR3 nucleotides read TGTGCCAGCACGTGGTGGGGGGGCTTCACTGAAGCTTTCTTT.

The genes are TRBV6-1 and TRBJ1-3; D uncertain. The CDR3 totals 13 residues. Germline V lookup: CDR1 MNHNS, CDR2 SASEGT. V was clipped by 1 base and J by 4 bases, with 5 bases between them. CDR3 DNA: TGTGCCAGCAGTGAAGAGGAGGGAAACACCATATATTTT. Translating gives CASSEEEGNTIYF.

This sequence joins TRBV5-1 and TRBJ2-2, with D possibly being TRBD1 (6 bases). Germline V gene lookup returns CDR1 SGHRS and CDR2 YFSETQ. Trimming took 4 bases from V and 2 from J, leaving 15 bases between them. This CDR3 region has 16 residues. The CDR3 sequence: CASSPHRVSNTGELFF. DNA of the CDR3: TGCGCCAGCAGCCCCCACAGGGTGTCAAACACCGGGGAGCTGTTTTTT. The whole variable domain, filled in from reference TRBV5-1 and TRBJ2-2, reads KAGVTQTPRYLIKTRGQQVTLSCSPISGHRSVSWYQQTPGQGLQFLFEYFSETQRNKGNFPGRFSGRQFSNSRSEMNVSTLELGDSALYLCASSPHRVSNTGELFFGEGSRLTVL.

The V and J genes are TRBV7-9 and TRBJ2-7, with D possibly being TRBD1 or TRBD2 (5 bases each). Trimming took off 5 bases at V and 5 bases at J, with 16 bases between the two ends. Germline loops: CDR1 SEHNR, CDR2 FQNEAQ (reference sequence). The CDR3 contains 14 residues. CDR3 DNA sequence: TGTGCCAGCAGCGCCCGGGACCTCGCCCACGAGCAGTACTTC. Translated, it gives CASSARDLAHEQYF.